This T cell receptor (beta chain) derives from a study of regulatory T cells in long-lasting Graves disease. Time point: newly diagnosed GD, antithyroid drugs for less than 3 months. Extracted RNA from PBMCs served as the source of the TCR library. In building TCR beta libraries, iRepertoire HTBI primers were used together with Arm-PCR of CDR3 regions. Each CDR3 protein is one row after TCRdb ran MiXCR on the multiplex PCR reads. This table has fewer than 650,000 distinct CDR3 sequences, under 20% appearing once. In addition, the sample was reused for a study of T cells in Graves' hyperthyroidism and ophthalmopathy.

The clonotype comes from a woman aged 25-40 years with Graves disease. The specimen was peripheral blood mononuclear cells (PBMCs), collected at new diagnosis, from a patient treated with antithyroid drugs.

Here the CDR3 DNA reads TGTGCCAGCAGCTCGGCAGGGGGCGGGAGGGACAATGAGCAGTTCTTC. Translation: CASSSAGGGRDNEQFF. This sequence joins TRBV7-2 and TRBJ2-1; D is perhaps TRBD2 (9 bases). Germline CDR1 reads SGHTA; CDR2 reads FQGNSA. This CDR3 comprises 16 residues. V dropped 4 bases and J dropped 5 bases, with 18 bases sitting between them.